A selection of T cell receptor beta chains follows, all from one sample in a study of OX40 agonist ivuxolimab in advanced cancers. Sequencing was performed with immunoSEQ multiplex PCR; in TCRdb, only in-frame clones are kept and a portion is missing. Of about 13,000 clones listed, 80% are singletons. The source material was CD4+ or CD8+ T cells sorted from blood, sampled in a trial of the OX40 agonist ivuxolimab. The receptors stem from an adult with an advanced solid tumor such as melanoma, head and neck, liver or kidney cancer. The CDR3 runs from the conserved cysteine through the conserved F or W. The D gene is left open where the match is weak. Clone size is stated in some rows and not others, as once, few, many or a class when expanded.

. | 16 | TRBJ1-5 | TRBV4-2 | . | CASSQEHGGVNQPQHF | TGTGCCAGCAGCCAAGAGCATGGGGGGGTGAATCAGCCCCAGCATTTT
. | 14 | TRBJ2-5 | TRBV7-8 | TRBD2 | CASSLSGGQETQYF | TGTGCCAGCAGCTTAAGCGGGGGCCAAGAGACCCAGTACTTC
. | 18 | TRBJ2-5 | TRBV9 | TRBD1 | CASSVRGPGQGASETQYF | TGTGCCAGCAGCGTGCGGGGACCTGGCCAGGGGGCATCAGAGACCCAGTACTTC
. | 13 | TRBJ2-4 | TRBV27 | . | CASSLGVQNIQYF | TGTGCCAGCAGTTTGGGGGTCCAAAACATTCAGTACTTC
. | 14 | TRBJ1-1 | TRBV4-1 | . | CASSQVSGNGEAFF | TGCGCCAGCAGCCAAGTGTCAGGGAACGGTGAAGCTTTCTTT
. | 15 | TRBJ1-2 | TRBV21-1 | . | CASSKREEANYGYTF | TGTGCCAGCAGCAAAAGAGAGGAAGCTAACTATGGCTACACCTTC
. | 16 | TRBJ2-1 | TRBV4-2 | . | CASSQEGGRSYNEQFF | TGTGCCAGCAGCCAAGAAGGGGGTCGCTCCTACAATGAGCAGTTCTTC
. | 13 | TRBJ1-2 | TRBV27 | . | CASSFSPRNGYTF | TGTGCCAGCAGCTTTTCTCCTAGGAATGGCTACACCTTC
. | 13 | TRBJ1-1 | TRBV9 | . | CASSPGMFTEAFF | TGTGCCAGCAGCCCCGGGATGTTTACTGAAGCTTTCTTT
. | 14 | TRBJ2-1 | TRBV10-1 | . | CASSRDFSYNEQFF | TGCGCCAGCAGCCGGGACTTCTCCTACAATGAGCAGTTCTTC
medium-sized | 14 | TRBJ2-7 | TRBV27 | TRBD1 | CASKLGTGTHEQYF | TGTGCCAGCAAATTAGGGACAGGGACCCACGAGCAGTACTTC
. | 17 | TRBJ2-4 | TRBV7-9 | TRBD2 | CASSPTSGVLAKNIQYF | TGTGCCAGCAGCCCGACGAGCGGGGTGCTAGCCAAAAACATTCAGTACTTC
. | 16 | TRBJ2-7 | TRBV15 | TRBD2 | CATSRDQTGGTYEQYF | TGTGCCACCAGCAGAGATCAGACGGGAGGGACGTACGAGCAGTACTTC
medium-sized | 15 | TRBJ1-1 | TRBV5-1 | TRBD1 | CASSPAGTGVTEAFF | TGCGCCAGCAGCCCGGCCGGGACAGGGGTTACTGAAGCTTTCTTT
. | 17 | TRBJ1-6 | TRBV6-1 | TRBD1 | CASSEPGRGLRNSPLHF | TGTGCCAGCAGTGAACCCGGCAGGGGGCTCCGTAATTCACCCCTCCACTTT
. | 17 | TRBJ2-5 | TRBV7-9 | . | CASSSRLQAGEEETQYF | TGTGCCAGCAGCTCGCGCCTTCAGGCAGGGGAGGAGGAGACCCAGTACTTC
once | 15 | TRBJ1-4 | TRBV6-4 | . | CASSATGFFGEKLFF | TGTGCCAGCAGTGCCACAGGGTTCTTCGGTGAAAAACTGTTTTTT
. | 19 | TRBJ2-1 | TRBV7-6 | TRBD2 | CASSLKLAGEISSYNEQFF | TGTGCCAGCAGCTTAAAGCTAGCGGGAGAAATAAGCTCCTACAATGAGCAGTTCTTC
. | 15 | TRBJ2-3 | TRBV19 | . | CASTALTGYTDTQYF | TGTGCCAGTACGGCCCTAACAGGATACACAGATACGCAGTATTTT
. | 17 | TRBJ2-7 | TRBV28 | . | CASSSVEASENTYEQYF | TGTGCCAGCAGCTCCGTCGAGGCTAGCGAAAACACCTACGAGCAGTACTTC
. | 15 | TRBJ2-3 | TRBV19 | . | CASSPGLNRADTQYF | TGTGCCAGTAGCCCGGGCCTCAATCGAGCAGATACGCAGTATTTT
. | 13 | TRBJ1-4 | TRBV11-2 | . | CASSRSTNEKLFF | TGTGCCAGTTCTCGTTCAACTAATGAAAAACTGTTTTTT
. | 14 | TRBJ2-7 | TRBV7-7 | TRBD1 | CASSHRDRAYEQYF | TGTGCCAGCAGCCACCGGGACAGGGCCTACGAGCAGTACTTC
medium-sized | 13 | TRBJ2-1 | TRBV27 | . | CASSSTSAAEQFF | TGTGCCAGCAGTTCGACTAGTGCGGCTGAGCAGTTCTTC
. | 15 | TRBJ1-2 | TRBV19 | . | CASSKWPDSNYGYTF | TGTGCCAGTAGCAAATGGCCGGACAGCAACTATGGCTACACCTTC
. | 16 | TRBJ2-1 | TRBV4-1 | TRBD2 | CASSHPTSGPYNEQFF | TGCGCCAGCAGCCACCCGACTAGCGGGCCCTACAATGAGCAGTTCTTC
. | 20 | TRBJ2-3 | TRBV7-3 | TRBD2 | CASSLRGGLAVPSGTDTQYF | TGTGCCAGCAGCTTAAGGGGCGGACTAGCGGTCCCTAGCGGCACAGATACGCAGTATTTT
. | 17 | TRBJ2-1 | TRBV11-2 | TRBD2 | CASSGPSGRAPYNEQFF | TGTGCCAGCAGCGGACCTAGCGGGAGGGCCCCCTACAATGAGCAGTTCTTC
. | 15 | TRBJ2-3 | TRBV7-9 | TRBD2 | CASSQSSGRTDTQYF | TGTGCCAGCAGCCAATCTAGCGGGAGAACAGATACGCAGTATTTT
. | 16 | TRBJ1-5 | TRBV27 | . | CASSPGWGQVNQPQHF | TGTGCCAGCAGTCCCGGATGGGGACAAGTCAATCAGCCCCAGCATTTT
. | 14 | TRBJ2-7 | TRBV11-1 | . | CASSEVGTTYEQYF | TGTGCCAGCAGCGAAGTCGGGACCACCTACGAGCAGTACTTC
. | 14 | TRBJ1-6 | TRBV6-5 | . | CASSYWDGDSPLHF | TGTGCCAGCAGTTACTGGGACGGAGATTCACCCCTCCACTTT
. | 17 | TRBJ2-3 | TRBV7-6 | TRBD1 | CASSLDLQGVEADTQYF | TGTGCCAGCAGCTTGGACCTCCAGGGGGTGGAGGCAGATACGCAGTATTTT
. | 17 | TRBJ2-4 | TRBV2 | . | CASSDPGGGAAKNIQYF | TGTGCCAGCAGTGACCCTGGCGGGGGCGCAGCCAAAAACATTCAGTACTTC
few | 13 | TRBJ2-5 | TRBV27 | TRBD2 | CASSPTSEETQYF | TGTGCCAGCAGTCCCACTAGCGAAGAGACCCAGTACTTC
. | 13 | TRBJ1-2 | TRBV6-6 | TRBD1 | CASSYRTGYGYTF | TGTGCCAGCAGTTACAGGACAGGGTATGGCTACACCTTC
. | 15 | TRBJ1-5 | TRBV4-1 | TRBD1 | CASSQDDRGNQPQHF | TGCGCCAGCAGCCAAGATGACAGGGGCAATCAGCCCCAGCATTTT
. | 12 | TRBJ1-1 | TRBV29-1 | . | CSVEAGHTEAFF | TGCAGCGTTGAGGCAGGGCACACTGAAGCTTTCTTT
. | 15 | TRBJ2-1 | TRBV4-2 | . | CASSRPGGGYNEQFF | TGTGCCAGCAGCCGCCCCGGAGGGGGTTACAATGAGCAGTTCTTC
. | 11 | TRBJ2-5 | TRBV6-5 | . | CASSEGETQYF | TGTGCCAGCTCCGAGGGGGAGACCCAGTACTTC
once | 17 | TRBJ1-5 | TRBV30 | TRBD1 | CAWSVATGVLSNQPQHF | TGTGCCTGGAGTGTCGCGACAGGGGTACTTAGCAATCAGCCCCAGCATTTT
. | 11 | TRBJ2-7 | TRBV7-8 | . | CASSLANEQYF | TGTGCCAGCAGCTTAGCCAACGAGCAGTACTTC
. | 12 | TRBJ2-7 | TRBV7-5 | . | CASSFPGDEQYF | TGTGCCAGCAGCTTCCCAGGGGACGAGCAGTACTTC
. | 11 | TRBJ1-1 | TRBV7-9 | . | CASSPYTEAFF | TGTGCCAGCAGCCCCTACACTGAAGCTTTCTTT
. | 14 | TRBJ2-7 | TRBV28 | . | CATLPWTATYEQYF | TGTGCCACCCTCCCCTGGACAGCAACCTACGAGCAGTACTTC
few | 15 | TRBJ1-5 | TRBV13 | . | CASSSSGVRNQPQHF | TGTGCCAGCAGCTCGTCGGGAGTCCGCAATCAGCCCCAGCATTTT
. | 18 | TRBJ2-6 | TRBV5-6 | TRBD2 | CASSLFLAENSGANVLTF | TGTGCCAGCAGCTTGTTCCTAGCGGAGAACTCTGGGGCCAACGTCCTGACTTTC
. | 14 | TRBJ2-7 | TRBV5-4 | . | CASSPSVPSYEQYF | TGTGCCAGCAGCCCTTCCGTACCCTCCTACGAGCAGTACTTC
. | 16 | TRBJ2-2 | TRBV5-1 | TRBD2 | CASSLLREWVTGELFF | TGCGCCAGCAGCTTGTTGCGGGAGTGGGTCACCGGGGAGCTGTTTTTT